This T cell receptor (beta chain) originates from a study of CDR3 diversity in severe acne. Germline V lookup: CDR1 SGHKS, CDR2 YYEKEE (reference sequence). The CDR3 has 17 amino acids. J gave up 2 bases and V 4 bases, and 8 bases lay outside the gene matches. MiXCR, applied by TCRdb to the PCR reads, yields one record per CDR3 protein. The repertoire consists of roughly 100,000 distinct CDR3 sequences, with about half occurring once and the leading ten covering roughly an eighth. Sequencing used blood. This clonotype was obtained from a male donor with acne. The gene calls are TRBV5-5 and TRBJ2-6, with TRBD1 identical over 8 bases. CDR3: CASSQDRVGPGANVLTF. As DNA, the CDR3 is TGTGCCAGCAGCCAGGACAGGGTAGGCCCTGGGGCCAACGTCCTGACTTTC.